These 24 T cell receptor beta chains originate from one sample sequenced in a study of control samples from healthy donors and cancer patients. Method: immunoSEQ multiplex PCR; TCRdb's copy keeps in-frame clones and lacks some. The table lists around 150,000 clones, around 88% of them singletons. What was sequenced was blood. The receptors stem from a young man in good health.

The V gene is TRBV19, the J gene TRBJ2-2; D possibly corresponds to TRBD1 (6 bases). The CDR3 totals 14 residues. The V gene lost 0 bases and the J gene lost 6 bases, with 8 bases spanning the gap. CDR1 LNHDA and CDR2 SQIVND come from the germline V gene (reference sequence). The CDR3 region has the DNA TGTGCCAGTAGTATAGATAAGGGGGCCGGGGAGCTGTTTTTT. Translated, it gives CASSIDKGAGELFF.

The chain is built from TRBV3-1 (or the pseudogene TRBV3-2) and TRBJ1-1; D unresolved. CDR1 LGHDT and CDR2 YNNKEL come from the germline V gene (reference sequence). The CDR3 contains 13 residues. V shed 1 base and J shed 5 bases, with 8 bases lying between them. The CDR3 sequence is CASSQGGRTEAFF. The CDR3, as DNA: TGTGCCAGCAGCCAAGGAGGTCGAACTGAAGCTTTCTTT.

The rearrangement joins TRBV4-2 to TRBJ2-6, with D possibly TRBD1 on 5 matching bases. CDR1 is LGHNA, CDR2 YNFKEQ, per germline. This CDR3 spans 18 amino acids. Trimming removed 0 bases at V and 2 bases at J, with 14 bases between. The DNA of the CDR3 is TGTGCCAGCAGCCAAGATCCCCAGGGTCTAGCTGGGGCCAACGTCCTGACTTTC. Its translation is CASSQDPQGLAGANVLTF.

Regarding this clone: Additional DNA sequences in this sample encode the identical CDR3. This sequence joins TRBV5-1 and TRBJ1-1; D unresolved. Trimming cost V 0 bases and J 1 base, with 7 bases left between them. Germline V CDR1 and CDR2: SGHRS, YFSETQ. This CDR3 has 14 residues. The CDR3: CASSLVGGNTEAFF. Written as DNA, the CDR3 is TGCGCCAGCAGCTTGGTCGGCGGGAACACTGAAGCTTTCTTT.

CDR3 loop: CASSQLTTDTQYF. DNA of the CDR3: TGTGCCAGCAGCCAACTCACCACAGATACGCAGTATTTT. The gene calls are TRBV3-1 (or the pseudogene TRBV3-2) and TRBJ2-3; D is undetermined. Germline CDR1 is LGHDT and CDR2 is YNNKEL (reference sequence). CDR3 size: 13 residues. The germline V and J ends were trimmed by 2 bases and 2 bases, with 5 bases remaining between them.

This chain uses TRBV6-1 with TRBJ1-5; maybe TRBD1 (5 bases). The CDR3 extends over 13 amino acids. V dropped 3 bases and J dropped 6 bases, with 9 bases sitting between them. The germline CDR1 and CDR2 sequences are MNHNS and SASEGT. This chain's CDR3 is CASSEGRVQPQHF. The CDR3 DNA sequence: TGTGCCAGCAGTGAGGGCAGGGTTCAGCCCCAGCATTTT.

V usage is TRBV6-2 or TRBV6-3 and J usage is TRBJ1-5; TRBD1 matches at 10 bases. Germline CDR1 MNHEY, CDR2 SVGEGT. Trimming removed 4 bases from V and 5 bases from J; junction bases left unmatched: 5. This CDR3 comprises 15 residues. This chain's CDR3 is CASSSSGTGDQPQHF. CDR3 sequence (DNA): TGTGCCAGCAGTTCTTCCGGGACAGGGGATCAGCCCCAGCATTTT.

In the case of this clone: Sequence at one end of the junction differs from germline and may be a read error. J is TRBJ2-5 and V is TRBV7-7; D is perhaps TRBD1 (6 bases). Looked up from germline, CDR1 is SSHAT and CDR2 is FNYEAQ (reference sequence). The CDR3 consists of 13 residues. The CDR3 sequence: CASSLQGMETQYF. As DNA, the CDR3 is TGTGCTAGCAGCCTACAGGGTATGGAGACCCAGTACTTC. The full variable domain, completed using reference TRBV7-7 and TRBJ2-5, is GAGVSQSPRYKVTKRGQDVTLRCDPISSHATLYWYQQALGQGPEFLTYFNYEAQPDKSGLPSDRFSAERPEGSISTLTIQRTEQRDSAMYRCASSLQGMETQYFGPGTRLLVL.

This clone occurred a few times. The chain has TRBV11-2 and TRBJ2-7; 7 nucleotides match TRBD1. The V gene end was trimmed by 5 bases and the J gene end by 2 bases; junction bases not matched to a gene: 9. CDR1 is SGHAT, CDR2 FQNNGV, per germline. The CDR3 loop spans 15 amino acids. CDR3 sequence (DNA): TGTGCCAGCAGCCGACCGGGACAGAGAGCCTACGAGCAGTACTTC. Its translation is CASSRPGQRAYEQYF.

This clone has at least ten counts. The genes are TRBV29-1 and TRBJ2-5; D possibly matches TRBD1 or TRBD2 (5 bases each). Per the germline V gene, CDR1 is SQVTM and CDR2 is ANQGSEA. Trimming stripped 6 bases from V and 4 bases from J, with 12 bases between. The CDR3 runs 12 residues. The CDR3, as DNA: TGCAGCGTCGAGGGGCTTCGAGAGACCCAGTACTTC. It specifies CSVEGLRETQYF.

Here the CDR3 reads CASSDIAGAQETQYF. Here the CDR3 DNA reads TGTGCCAGCAGTGACATAGCGGGGGCTCAAGAGACCCAGTACTTC. This rearrangement joins TRBV6-1 to TRBJ2-5; 9 nucleotides line up with TRBD2. This CDR3 has 15 amino acids. CDR1 and CDR2 from the germline V gene are MNHNS and SASEGT. J lost 2 bases, V lost 3 bases, and 4 bases had no gene match.

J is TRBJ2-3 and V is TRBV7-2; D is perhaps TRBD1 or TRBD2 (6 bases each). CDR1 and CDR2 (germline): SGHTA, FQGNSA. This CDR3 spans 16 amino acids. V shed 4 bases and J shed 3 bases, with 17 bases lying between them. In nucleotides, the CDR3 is TGTGCCAGCAGCTCCGTCGGGGGCGGTTTAACAGATACGCAGTATTTT. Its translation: CASSSVGGGLTDTQYF.

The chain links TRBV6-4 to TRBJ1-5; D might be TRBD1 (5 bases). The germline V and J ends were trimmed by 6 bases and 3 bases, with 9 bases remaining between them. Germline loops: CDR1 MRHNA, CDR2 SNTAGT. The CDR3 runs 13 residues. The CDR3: CASSQGFNQPQHF. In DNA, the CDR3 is TGTGCCAGCAGCCAGGGTTTCAATCAGCCCCAGCATTTT.

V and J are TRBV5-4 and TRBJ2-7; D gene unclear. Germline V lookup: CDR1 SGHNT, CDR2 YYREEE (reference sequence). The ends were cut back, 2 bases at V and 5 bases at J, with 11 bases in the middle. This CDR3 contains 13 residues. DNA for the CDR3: TGTGCCAGCAGCTTCGCAGGTTACAACGAGCAGTACTTC. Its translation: CASSFAGYNEQYF.

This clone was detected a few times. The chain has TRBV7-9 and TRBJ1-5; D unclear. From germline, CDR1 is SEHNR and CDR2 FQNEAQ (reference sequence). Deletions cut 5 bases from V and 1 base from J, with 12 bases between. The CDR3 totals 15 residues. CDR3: CASSVGIGSNQPQHF. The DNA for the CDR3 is TGTGCCAGCAGCGTCGGGATCGGAAGCAATCAGCCCCAGCATTTT.

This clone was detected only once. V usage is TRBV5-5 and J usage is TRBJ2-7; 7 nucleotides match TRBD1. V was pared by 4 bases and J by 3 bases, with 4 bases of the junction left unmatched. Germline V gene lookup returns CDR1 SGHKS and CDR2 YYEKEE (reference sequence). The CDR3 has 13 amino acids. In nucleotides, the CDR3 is TGTGCCAGCAGCCACAGGGGTAACTACGAGCAGTACTTC. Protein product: CASSHRGNYEQYF. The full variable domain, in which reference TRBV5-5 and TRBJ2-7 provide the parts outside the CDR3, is DAGVTQSPTHLIKTRGQQVTLRCSPISGHKSVSWYQQVLGQGPQFIFQYYEKEERGRGNFPDRFSARQFPNYSSELNVNALLLGDSALYLCASSHRGNYEQYFGPGTRLTVT.

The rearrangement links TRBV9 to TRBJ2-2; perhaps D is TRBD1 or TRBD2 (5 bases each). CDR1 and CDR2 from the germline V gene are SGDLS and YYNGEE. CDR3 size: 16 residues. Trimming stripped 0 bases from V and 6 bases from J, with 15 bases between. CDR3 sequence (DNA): TGTGCCAGCAGCGTAGAGGGCGCAGTGGGGGCCGGGGAGCTGTTTTTT. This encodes CASSVEGAVGAGELFF.

The CDR3: CASQEGVTYEQYF. In DNA, the CDR3 is TGTGCCAGCCAAGAGGGGGTGACCTACGAGCAGTACTTC. V gene TRBV28 combines with J gene TRBJ2-7; possible D gene TRBD1, 6 bases. CDR3 length equals 13 residues. CDR1 and CDR2 from the germline V gene are MDHEN and SYDVKM. V gave up 8 bases and J gave up 2 bases, with 13 bases separating them.

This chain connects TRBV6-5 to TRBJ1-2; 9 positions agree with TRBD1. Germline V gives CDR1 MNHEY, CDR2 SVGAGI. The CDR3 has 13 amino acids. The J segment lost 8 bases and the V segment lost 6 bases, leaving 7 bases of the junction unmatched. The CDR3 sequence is CASRLQGALGYTF. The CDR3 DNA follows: TGTGCCAGCAGGTTACAGGGGGCGCTGGGCTACACCTTC.

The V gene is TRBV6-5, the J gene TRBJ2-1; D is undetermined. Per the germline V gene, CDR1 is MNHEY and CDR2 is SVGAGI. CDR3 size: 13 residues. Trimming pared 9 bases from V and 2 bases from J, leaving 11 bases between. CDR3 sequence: CASQARPYNEQFF. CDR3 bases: TGTGCCAGTCAAGCCCGACCCTACAATGAGCAGTTCTTC.

The CDR3 spells CAWSMPDTQYF. In DNA form, the CDR3 reads TGTGCCTGGAGTATGCCGGATACGCAGTATTTT. The chain couples TRBV30 to TRBJ2-3; D remains unclear. The V gene lost 2 bases and the J gene lost 6 bases, with 6 bases spanning the gap. The CDR3 is 11 residues long. Germline CDR1 is GTSNPN and CDR2 is SVGIG (reference sequence).

DNA of the CDR3: TGTGCCAGCAGCTCGTCCGTAAGGCCGAAAGGTTATGGCTACACCTTC. This gives the protein CASSSSVRPKGYGYTF. The chain is built from TRBV28 and TRBJ1-2; D gene unclear. The CDR3 has 16 residues. The ends were cut back, 6 bases at V and 5 bases at J, with 22 bases in the middle. The germline V gene encodes CDR1 MDHEN and CDR2 SYDVKM.

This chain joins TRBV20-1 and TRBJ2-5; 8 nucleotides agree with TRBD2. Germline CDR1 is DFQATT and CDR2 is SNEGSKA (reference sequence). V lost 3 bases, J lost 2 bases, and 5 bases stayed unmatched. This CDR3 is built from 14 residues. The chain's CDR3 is CSASDSGAQETQYF. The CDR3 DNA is TGCAGTGCTAGTGATAGCGGGGCTCAAGAGACCCAGTACTTC.

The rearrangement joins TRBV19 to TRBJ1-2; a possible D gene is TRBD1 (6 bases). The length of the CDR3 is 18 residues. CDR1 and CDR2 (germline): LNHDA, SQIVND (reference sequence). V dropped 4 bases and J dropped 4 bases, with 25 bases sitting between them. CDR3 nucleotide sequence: TGTGCCAGTAGTACGGCCCCAAGAACAGGGCCCCATGGCTATGGCTACACCTTC. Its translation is CASSTAPRTGPHGYGYTF.